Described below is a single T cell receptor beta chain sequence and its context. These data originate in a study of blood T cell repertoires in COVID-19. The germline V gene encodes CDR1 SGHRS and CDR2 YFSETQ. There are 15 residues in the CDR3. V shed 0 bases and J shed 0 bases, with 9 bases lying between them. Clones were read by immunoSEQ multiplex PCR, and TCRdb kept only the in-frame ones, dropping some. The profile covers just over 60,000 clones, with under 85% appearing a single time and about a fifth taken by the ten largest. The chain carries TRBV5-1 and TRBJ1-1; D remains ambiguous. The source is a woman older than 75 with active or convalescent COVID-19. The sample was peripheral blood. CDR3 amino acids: CASSLEQFMNTEAFF. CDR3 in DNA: TGCGCCAGCAGCTTGGAACAGTTCATGAACACTGAAGCTTTCTTT.